Following are 9 T cell receptor beta chains from one sample sequenced in a study of blood T cell repertoires in COVID-19. The method was immunoSEQ multiplex PCR; TCRdb's version includes in-frame clones alone and lacks a portion of them. The data show fewer than 500,000 clones, roughly nine tenths seen once. Sequencing was done on a sample of PBMCs or T cells enriched from blood (not recorded which). These TCRs come from a woman aged 18 to 35 with acute COVID-19.

This clone was found a few times. The V gene is TRBV7-9, the J gene TRBJ1-6, with TRBD1 matching 7 bases. Losses at the gene ends were 5 bases for V and 1 base for J; bases not matched to a gene: 5. Germline lookup yields CDR1 SEHNR and CDR2 FQNEAQ (reference sequence). The CDR3 contains 16 residues. The CDR3 DNA follows: TGTGCCAGCAGCCTCACAGGGGATTCCTATAATTCACCCCTCCACTTT. Its protein is CASSLTGDSYNSPLHF.

This sequence joins TRBV7-6 and TRBJ1-6; maybe TRBD1 (6 bases). The germline gives CDR1 SGHVS, CDR2 FNYEAQ. With 2 bases removed from V and 7 bases from J, the gap between germline ends came to 15 bases. The CDR3 is made up of 16 amino acids. In nucleotides, the CDR3 is TGTGCCAGCAGCTTATTGTACCAGGGGACGAATTCACCCCTCCACTTT. Protein product: CASSLLYQGTNSPLHF.

The rearrangement links TRBV18 to TRBJ1-2, with 11 bases identical to TRBD1. The CDR3 is 14 residues long. With 5 bases clipped from V and 3 bases from J, the junction kept 2 bases outside the gene matches. CDR1 is KGHSH, CDR2 LQKENI, per germline. The CDR3 is CASSRTGGYYGYTF. In DNA, the CDR3 is TGTGCCAGCTCAAGGACAGGGGGCTACTATGGCTACACCTTC.

V usage is TRBV5-6 and J usage is TRBJ2-3; 8 bases match TRBD1. Germline V gene data show CDR1 as SGHDT and CDR2 as YYEEEE. The CDR3 sequence is 14 residues long. Losses at the gene ends were 4 bases for V and 2 bases for J; bases not matched to a gene: 3. Here the CDR3 reads CASSRDRYTDTQYF. The CDR3 DNA sequence: TGTGCCAGCAGCCGGGACAGGTACACAGATACGCAGTATTTT.

V usage is TRBV28 and J usage is TRBJ2-7, with 9 bases matching TRBD1. The CDR3 has 15 amino acids. Germline V gives CDR1 MDHEN, CDR2 SYDVKM. Germline trimming cut 5 bases from V and 1 base from J; bases unmatched to any gene: 6. The CDR3 nucleotides read TGTGCCAGCAGTACACCGGGACAGGGTTCCTACGAGCAGTACTTC. This translates into CASSTPGQGSYEQYF.

This clone is a singleton in its sample. CDR3 protein: CASSPLSGQGGRSPLHF. CDR3 sequence (DNA): TGCGCCAGCAGCCCGCTATCCGGACAGGGCGGCCGATCACCCCTCCACTTT. The rearrangement uses TRBV5-1 and TRBJ1-6; 8 bases match TRBD1. CDR1 SGHRS and CDR2 YFSETQ come from the germline V gene. The V gene end was trimmed by 4 bases and the J gene end by 10 bases; junction bases not matched to a gene: 16. This CDR3 contains 17 residues. The whole variable domain, remainder taken from reference TRBV5-1 and TRBJ1-6, is KAGVTQTPRYLIKTRGQQVTLSCSPISGHRSVSWYQQTPGQGLQFLFEYFSETQRNKGNFPGRFSGRQFSNSRSEMNVSTLELGDSALYLCASSPLSGQGGRSPLHFGNGTRLTVT.

The V call is TRBV21-1, the J call TRBJ2-5; the D call in the table, TRBD2, was not verified against the DNA. TRBV21-1 corresponds to a pseudogene. This CDR3 is built from 14 residues. The CDR3: CASSNPTSQETQYF. Written as DNA, the CDR3 is TGTGCCAGCAGCAACCCGACTAGCCAAGAGACCCAGTACTTC.

This sequence joins TRBV5-1 and TRBJ2-5; 8 bases line up with TRBD2. CDR1 and CDR2 (germline): SGHRS, YFSETQ. The J segment lost 0 bases and the V segment lost 5 bases, leaving 6 bases of the junction unmatched. This CDR3 comprises 15 residues. The CDR3 sequence: CASSAERGNQETQYF. DNA of the CDR3: TGCGCCAGCAGTGCGGAGCGGGGGAACCAAGAGACCCAGTACTTC.

This chain uses TRBV19 with TRBJ1-4, with 8 bases lining up with TRBD1. The CDR3 loop spans 15 amino acids. Per the germline V gene, CDR1 is LNHDA and CDR2 is SQIVND (reference sequence). With V trimmed by 4 bases and J by 8 bases, 9 bases remained unmatched. The CDR3 is CASSRSGQVVEKLFF. In DNA form, the CDR3 reads TGTGCCAGTAGTAGATCGGGACAGGTGGTGGAAAAACTGTTTTTT.